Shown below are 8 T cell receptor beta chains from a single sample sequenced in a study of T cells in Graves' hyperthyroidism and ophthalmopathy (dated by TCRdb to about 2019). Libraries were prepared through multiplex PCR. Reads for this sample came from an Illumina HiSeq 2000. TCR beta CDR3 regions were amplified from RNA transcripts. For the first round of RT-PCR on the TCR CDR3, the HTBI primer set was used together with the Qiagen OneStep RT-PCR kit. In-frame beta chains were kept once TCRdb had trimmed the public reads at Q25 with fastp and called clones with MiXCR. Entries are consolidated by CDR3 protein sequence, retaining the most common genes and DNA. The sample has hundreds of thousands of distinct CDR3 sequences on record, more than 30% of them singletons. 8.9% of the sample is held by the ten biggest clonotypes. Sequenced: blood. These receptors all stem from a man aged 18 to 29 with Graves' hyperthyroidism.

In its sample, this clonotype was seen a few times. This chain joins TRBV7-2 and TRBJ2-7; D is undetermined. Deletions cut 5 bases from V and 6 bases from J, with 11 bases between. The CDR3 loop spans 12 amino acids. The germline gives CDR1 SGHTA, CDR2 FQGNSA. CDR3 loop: CASSTPVGEQYF. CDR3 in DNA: TGTGCCAGCAGCACACCGGTGGGCGAGCAGTACTTC.

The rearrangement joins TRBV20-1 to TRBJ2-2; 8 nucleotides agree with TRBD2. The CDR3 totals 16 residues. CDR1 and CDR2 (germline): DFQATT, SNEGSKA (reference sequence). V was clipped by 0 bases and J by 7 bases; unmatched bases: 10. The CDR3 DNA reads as TGCAGTGCTAGAGATGTAATGGCGGGAGGAGACGGGGAGCTGTTTTTT. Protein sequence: CSARDVMAGGDGELFF.

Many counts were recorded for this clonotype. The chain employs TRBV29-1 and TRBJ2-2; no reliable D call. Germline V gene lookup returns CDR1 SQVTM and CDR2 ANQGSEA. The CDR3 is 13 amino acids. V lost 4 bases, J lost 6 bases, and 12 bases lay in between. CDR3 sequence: CSVALGNPGELFF. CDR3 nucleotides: TGCAGCGTTGCCCTGGGGAATCCCGGGGAGCTGTTTTTT.

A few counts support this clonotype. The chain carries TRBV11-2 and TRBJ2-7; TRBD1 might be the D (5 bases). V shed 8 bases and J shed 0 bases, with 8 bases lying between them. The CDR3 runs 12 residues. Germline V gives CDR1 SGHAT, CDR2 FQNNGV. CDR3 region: CASCDSSYEQYF. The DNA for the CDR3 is TGTGCCAGCTGTGACAGCTCCTACGAGCAGTACTTC.

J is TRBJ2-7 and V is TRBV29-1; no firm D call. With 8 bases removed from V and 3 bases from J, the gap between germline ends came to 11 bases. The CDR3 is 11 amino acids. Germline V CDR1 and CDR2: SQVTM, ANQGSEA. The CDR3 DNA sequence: TGCAGCTTGGCGATCCGCTACGAGCAGTACTTC. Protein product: CSLAIRYEQYF.

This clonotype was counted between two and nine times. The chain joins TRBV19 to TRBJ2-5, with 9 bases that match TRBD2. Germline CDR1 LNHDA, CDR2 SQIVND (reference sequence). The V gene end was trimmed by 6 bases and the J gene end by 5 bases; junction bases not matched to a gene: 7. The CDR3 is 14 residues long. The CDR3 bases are TGTGCCAGTAGCGCGGGAGGGGGCATTGAGACCCAGTACTTC. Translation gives CASSAGGGIETQYF.

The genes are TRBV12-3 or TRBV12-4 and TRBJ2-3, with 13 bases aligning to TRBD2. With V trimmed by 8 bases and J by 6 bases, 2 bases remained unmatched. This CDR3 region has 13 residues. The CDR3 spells CASGLAGEDTQYF. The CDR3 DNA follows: TGTGCCAGCGGACTAGCGGGGGAGGATACGCAGTATTTT.

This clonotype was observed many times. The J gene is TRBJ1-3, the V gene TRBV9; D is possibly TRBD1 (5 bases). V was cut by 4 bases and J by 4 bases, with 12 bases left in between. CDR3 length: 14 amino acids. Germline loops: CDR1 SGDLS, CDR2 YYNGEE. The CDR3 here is CASSPAGGGNTIYF. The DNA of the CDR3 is TGTGCCAGCAGCCCTGCGGGGGGGGGAAACACCATATATTTT.